This T cell receptor (beta chain) was documented in a study of response to subunit inactivated influenza vaccine. The germline V and J ends were trimmed by 5 bases and 0 bases, with 13 bases remaining between them. Germline CDR1 SGHNT, CDR2 YENEEA. The CDR3 spans 16 residues. Each CDR3 protein is one row after TCRdb ran MiXCR on the RT-PCR reads. This table has about 570,000 distinct CDR3 sequences, around 11% appearing once. This clonotype was seen a few times. The same sample was also used in a study of T cells expressing NK-cell markers. That report notes: Researchers built TCR beta cDNA using 5'RACE template switching with UMIs. Researchers got TCR beta repertoires out of sorted CD3+CD56+NKG2C+, CD3+CD56+NKG2C- and CD3+CD56-NKG2C+ T cells. An anti-gamma-delta TCR antibody restricted sorting to alpha-beta TCR T cells in several experiments. Over 5 donors had dominant NKG2C+ clonotypes that comprised about 1.0-8% of their CD8+ T cells.

This rearrangement joins TRBV11-3 to TRBJ2-2; a weak D match, TRBD1 (5 bases). Sequenced here: PBMCs from blood, sampled on the day of vaccination. This TCR was recovered from a man between 50 and 59 years old who received an inactivated influenza vaccine. The DNA of the CDR3 is TGTGCCAGCAGCCAGTTGGGGCAGGCGAACACCGGGGAGCTGTTTTTT. Its translation is CASSQLGQANTGELFF.